This T cell receptor beta chain was identified during a study of naive CD8 T cells in extremely preterm neonates. Clones were sequenced by immunoSEQ multiplex PCR, and TCRdb holds only the in-frame ones, with some missing. The sample includes around 25,000 clones, approximately 90% seen only once; the top ten take roughly 0.9%. A word on this clone: Its target is not known.

Study results and limitations: Preterm CDR3s were shorter than older groups', with fewer N additions and less trimming.

Preterm samples came from extremely preterm deliveries at about 22-28 weeks. Sorted cells: live naive CD8+ T cells, CD45RA+CCR7+, Annexin V-negative. The CDR3 extends over 14 amino acids. Germline assignment: CDR1 MNHEY and CDR2 SVGAGI. Deletions cut 0 bases from V and 0 bases from J, with 3 bases between. The chain joins TRBV6-5 to TRBJ1-5; D call uncertain. The source of this sequence is a boy who was born preterm. The sequencing sample was made of naive CD8+ T cells from cord blood. CDR3 DNA: TGTGCCAGCAGTTACTCACATAGCAATCAGCCCCAGCATTTT. This gives the protein CASSYSHSNQPQHF.